This paragraph covers one T cell receptor beta chain sequence. The data derive from a study of blood T cell repertoires in COVID-19. Study information: Sources were T cells, B-cell-depleted T cells, or PBMCs; the material itself was cDNA or gDNA.

Authors' processing steps: Estimation of nucleated cell counts was performed using reference gene primer amplification. Measured with immunoSEQ multiplex PCR; TCRdb has only the in-frame clones, and not every one. V and J calls and clone size are given by that table; D and trimming were obtained from the DNA. The sample includes some 270,000 clones, approximately 86% seen only once; the top ten take about 8.6%. CDR3 length equals 14 residues. Losses at the gene ends were 8 bases for V and 6 bases for J; bases not matched to a gene: 9. Germline CDR1 is WSHSY and CDR2 is SAAADI. The receptor's source is a man between 40 and 49 years old with active or convalescent COVID-19. This chain links TRBV10-2 with TRBJ1-5, with 8 bases matching TRBD1. Sequenced material: peripheral blood. CDR3 in DNA: TGCGCCAGCGCCGTACAGGGGGGAGGTCAGCCCCAGCATTTT. This gives the protein CASAVQGGGQPQHF.